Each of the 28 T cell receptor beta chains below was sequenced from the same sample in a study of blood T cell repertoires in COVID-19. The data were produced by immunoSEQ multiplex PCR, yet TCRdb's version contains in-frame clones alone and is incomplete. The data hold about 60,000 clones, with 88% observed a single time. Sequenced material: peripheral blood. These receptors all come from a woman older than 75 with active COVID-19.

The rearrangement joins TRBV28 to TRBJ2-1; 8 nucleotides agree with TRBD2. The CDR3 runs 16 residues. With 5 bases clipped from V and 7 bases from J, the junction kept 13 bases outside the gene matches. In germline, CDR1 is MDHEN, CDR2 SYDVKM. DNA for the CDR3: TGTGCCAGCAGTACCGATGGGCGGGGGGTTTTAAATGAGCAGTTCTTC. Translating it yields CASSTDGRGVLNEQFF.

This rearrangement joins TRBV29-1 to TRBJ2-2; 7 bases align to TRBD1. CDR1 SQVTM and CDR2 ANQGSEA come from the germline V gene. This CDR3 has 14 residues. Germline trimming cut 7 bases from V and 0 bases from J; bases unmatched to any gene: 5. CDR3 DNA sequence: TGCAGCGCTTGGACAGGAGCGAACACCGGGGAGCTGTTTTTT. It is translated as CSAWTGANTGELFF.

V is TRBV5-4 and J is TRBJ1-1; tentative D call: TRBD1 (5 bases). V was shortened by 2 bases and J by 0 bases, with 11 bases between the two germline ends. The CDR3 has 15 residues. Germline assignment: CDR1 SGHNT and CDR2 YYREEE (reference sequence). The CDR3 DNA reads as TGTGCCAGCAGCTTTGAAGGGGCCATGAACACTGAAGCTTTCTTT. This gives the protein CASSFEGAMNTEAFF.

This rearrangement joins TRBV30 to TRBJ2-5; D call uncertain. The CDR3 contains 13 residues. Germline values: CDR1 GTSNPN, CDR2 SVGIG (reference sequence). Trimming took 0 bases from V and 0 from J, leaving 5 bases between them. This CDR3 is CAWSVQDQETQYF. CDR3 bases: TGTGCCTGGAGTGTTCAGGACCAAGAGACCCAGTACTTC.

CDR3 DNA: TGCGCCAGCAGCCCCCTGGCAGGCTCCTACAATGAGCAGTTCTTC. Protein sequence: CASSPLAGSYNEQFF. The chain is built from TRBV5-1 and TRBJ2-1; D not resolved. This CDR3 has 15 amino acids. The germline gives CDR1 SGHRS, CDR2 YFSETQ. The ends were cut back, 4 bases at V and 0 bases at J, with 11 bases in the middle. Full variable domain (rest looked up from reference TRBV5-1 and TRBJ2-1): KAGVTQTPRYLIKTRGQQVTLSCSPISGHRSVSWYQQTPGQGLQFLFEYFSETQRNKGNFPGRFSGRQFSNSRSEMNVSTLELGDSALYLCASSPLAGSYNEQFFGPGTRLTVL.

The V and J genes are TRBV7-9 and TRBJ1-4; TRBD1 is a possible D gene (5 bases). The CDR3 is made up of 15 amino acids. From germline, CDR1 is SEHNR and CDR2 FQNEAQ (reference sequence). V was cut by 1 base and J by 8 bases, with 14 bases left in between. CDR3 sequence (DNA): TGTGCCAGCAGCTTAGGAAGGGGCTCAAGGGAAAAACTGTTTTTT. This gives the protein CASSLGRGSREKLFF. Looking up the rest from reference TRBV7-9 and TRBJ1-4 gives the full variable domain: DTGVSQNPRHKITKRGQNVTFRCDPISEHNRLYWYRQTLGQGPEFLTYFQNEAQLEKSRLLSDRFSAERPKGSFSTLEIQRTEQGDSAMYLCASSLGRGSREKLFFGSGTQLSVL.

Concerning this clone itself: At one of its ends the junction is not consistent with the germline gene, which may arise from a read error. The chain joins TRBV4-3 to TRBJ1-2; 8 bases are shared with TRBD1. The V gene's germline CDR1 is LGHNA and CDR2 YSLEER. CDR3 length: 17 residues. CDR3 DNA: TGCGCCACCAGCCAATATAAAAACGACAGGGGATTCTATGGCTACACCTTC. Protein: CATSQYKNDRGFYGYTF.

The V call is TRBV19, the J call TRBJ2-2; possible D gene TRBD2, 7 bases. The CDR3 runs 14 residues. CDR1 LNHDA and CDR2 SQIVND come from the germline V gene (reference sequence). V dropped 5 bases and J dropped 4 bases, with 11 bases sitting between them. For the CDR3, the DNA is TGTGCCAGTAGTTCTGGGGGGGCCACCGGGGAGCTGTTTTTT. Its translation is CASSSGGATGELFF.

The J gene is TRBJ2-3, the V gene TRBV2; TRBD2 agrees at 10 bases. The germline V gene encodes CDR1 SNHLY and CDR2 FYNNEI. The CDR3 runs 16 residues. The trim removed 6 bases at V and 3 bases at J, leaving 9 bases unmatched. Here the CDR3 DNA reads TGTGCCAGCAGACTTCCTAGCGGGGGAGCGACAGATACGCAGTATTTT. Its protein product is CASRLPSGGATDTQYF.

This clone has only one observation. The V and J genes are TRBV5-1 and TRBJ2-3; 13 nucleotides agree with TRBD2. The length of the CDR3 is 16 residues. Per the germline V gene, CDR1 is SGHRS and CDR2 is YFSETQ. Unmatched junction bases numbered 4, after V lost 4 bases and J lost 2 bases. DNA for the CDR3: TGCGCCAGCAGCGATACTAGCGGGGGGGCCACAGATACGCAGTATTTT. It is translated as CASSDTSGGATDTQYF.

The CDR3, as DNA: TGCGCCAGCAGCTTGGTGGGGGGGAAGGAAAAACTGTTTTTT. Protein product: CASSLVGGKEKLFF. The J gene is TRBJ1-4, the V gene TRBV5-1; tentatively, D is TRBD1 (5 bases). The V end was cut by 0 bases, the J end by 8 bases, with 11 bases between. The CDR3 contains 14 residues. CDR1 is SGHRS, CDR2 YFSETQ, per germline.

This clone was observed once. The CDR3 is CAISALAGGQETQYF. In DNA form, the CDR3 reads TGTGCCATCAGTGCCCTAGCGGGGGGTCAAGAGACCCAGTACTTC. The chain is built from TRBV10-3 and TRBJ2-5; 11 bases match TRBD2. This CDR3 is built from 15 residues. Germline CDR1 and CDR2: ENHRY and SYGVKD. The junction had 3 bases not matched to a gene; V was cut back by 4 bases and J by 2 bases.

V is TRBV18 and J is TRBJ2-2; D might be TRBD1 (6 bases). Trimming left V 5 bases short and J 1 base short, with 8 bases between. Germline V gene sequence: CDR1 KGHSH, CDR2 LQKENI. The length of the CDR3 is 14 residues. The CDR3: CASSLTGNTGELFF. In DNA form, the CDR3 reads TGTGCCAGCTCATTGACAGGGAACACCGGGGAGCTGTTTTTT.

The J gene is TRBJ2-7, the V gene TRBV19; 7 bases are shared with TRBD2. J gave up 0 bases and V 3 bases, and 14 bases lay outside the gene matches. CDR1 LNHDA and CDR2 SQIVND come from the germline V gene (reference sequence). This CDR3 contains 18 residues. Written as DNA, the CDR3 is TGTGCCAGTAGTATCTCAACCCCGACTAGCTATAGCTCCTACGAGCAGTACTTC. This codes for CASSISTPTSYSSYEQYF.

DNA for the CDR3: TGCGCCAGCAGCTTGGAGACTAGCGGGGGGATTACAGATACGCAGTATTTT. Translated, it gives CASSLETSGGITDTQYF. The chain recombines TRBV5-1 with TRBJ2-3; 13 bases are shared with TRBD2. The CDR3 is 17 amino acids. V shed 0 bases, J shed 3 bases, and the junction held 4 bases outside the gene matches. Germline V CDR1 and CDR2: SGHRS, YFSETQ.

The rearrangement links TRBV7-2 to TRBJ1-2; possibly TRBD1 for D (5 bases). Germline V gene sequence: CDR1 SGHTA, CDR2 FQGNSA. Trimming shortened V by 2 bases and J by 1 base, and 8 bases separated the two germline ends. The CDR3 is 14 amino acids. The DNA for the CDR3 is TGTGCCAGCAGCTTAAACAGGAATAACTATGGCTACACCTTC. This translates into CASSLNRNNYGYTF. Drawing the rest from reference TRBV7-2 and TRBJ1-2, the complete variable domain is GAGVSQSPSNKVTEKGKDVELRCDPISGHTALYWYRQSLGQGLEFLIYFQGNSAPDKSGLPSDRFSAERTGGSVSTLTIQRTQQEDSAVYLCASSLNRNNYGYTFGSGTRLTVV.

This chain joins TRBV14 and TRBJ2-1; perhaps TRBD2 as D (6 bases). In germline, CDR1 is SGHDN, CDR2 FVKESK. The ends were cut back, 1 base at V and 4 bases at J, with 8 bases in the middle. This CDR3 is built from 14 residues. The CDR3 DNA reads TGTGCCAGCAGCCAAGTGGCGGGGTACAATGAGCAGTTCTTC. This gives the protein CASSQVAGYNEQFF.

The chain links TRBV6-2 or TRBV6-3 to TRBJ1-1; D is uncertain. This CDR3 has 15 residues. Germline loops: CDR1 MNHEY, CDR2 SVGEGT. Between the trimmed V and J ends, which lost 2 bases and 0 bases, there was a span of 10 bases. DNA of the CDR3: TGTGCCAGCAGTTACGGGAGGATCATGAACACTGAAGCTTTCTTT. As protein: CASSYGRIMNTEAFF.

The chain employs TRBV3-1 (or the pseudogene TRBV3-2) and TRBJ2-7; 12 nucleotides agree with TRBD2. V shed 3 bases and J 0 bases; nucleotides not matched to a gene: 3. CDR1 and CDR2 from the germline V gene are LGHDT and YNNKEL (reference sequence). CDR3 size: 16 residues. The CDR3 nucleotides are TGTGCCAGCAGCCAGGCGGGACTAGCGGGCTCCTACGAGCAGTACTTC. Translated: CASSQAGLAGSYEQYF.

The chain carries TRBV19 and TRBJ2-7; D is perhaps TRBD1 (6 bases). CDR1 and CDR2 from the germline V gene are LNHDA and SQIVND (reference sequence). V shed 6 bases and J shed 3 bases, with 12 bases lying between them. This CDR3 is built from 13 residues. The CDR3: CASSRGQSYEQYF. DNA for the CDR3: TGTGCCAGTAGCCGAGGACAGAGCTACGAGCAGTACTTC.

The CDR3 is CASRKGTGEAETQYF. The DNA of the CDR3 is TGTGCCAGCAGGAAGGGGACAGGGGAGGCTGAGACCCAGTACTTC. The chain has TRBV2 and TRBJ2-5, with TRBD1 identical over 10 bases. CDR1 is SNHLY, CDR2 FYNNEI, per germline. The CDR3 has 15 residues. V lost 6 bases, J lost 5 bases, and 9 bases stayed unmatched.

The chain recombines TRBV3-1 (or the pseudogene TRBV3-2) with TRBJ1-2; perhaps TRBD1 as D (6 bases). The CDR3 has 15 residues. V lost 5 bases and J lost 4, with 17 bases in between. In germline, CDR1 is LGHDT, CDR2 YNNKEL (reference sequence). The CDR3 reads CASSSQGMIGYGYTF. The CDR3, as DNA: TGTGCCAGCAGCTCACAGGGAATGATAGGCTATGGCTACACCTTC.

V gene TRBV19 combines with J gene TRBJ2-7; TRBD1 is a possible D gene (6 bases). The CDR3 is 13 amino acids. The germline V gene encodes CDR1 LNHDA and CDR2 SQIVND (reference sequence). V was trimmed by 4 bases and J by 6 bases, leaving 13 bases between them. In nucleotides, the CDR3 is TGTGCCAGTAGTAATCAGGGGCCTGGCGAGCAGTACTTC. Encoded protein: CASSNQGPGEQYF.

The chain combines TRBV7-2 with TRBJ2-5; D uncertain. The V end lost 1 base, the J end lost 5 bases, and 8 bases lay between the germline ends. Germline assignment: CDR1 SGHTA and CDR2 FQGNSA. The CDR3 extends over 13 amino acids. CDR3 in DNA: TGTGCCAGCAGCTTAGTGGGCATGGAGACCCAGTACTTC. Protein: CASSLVGMETQYF.

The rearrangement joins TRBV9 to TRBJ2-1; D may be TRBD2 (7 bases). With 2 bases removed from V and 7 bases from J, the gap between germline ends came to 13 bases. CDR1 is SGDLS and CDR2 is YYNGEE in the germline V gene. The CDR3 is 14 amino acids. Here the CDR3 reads CASSVRGARNEQFF. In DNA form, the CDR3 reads TGTGCCAGCAGCGTCCGGGGGGCCCGGAATGAGCAGTTCTTC.

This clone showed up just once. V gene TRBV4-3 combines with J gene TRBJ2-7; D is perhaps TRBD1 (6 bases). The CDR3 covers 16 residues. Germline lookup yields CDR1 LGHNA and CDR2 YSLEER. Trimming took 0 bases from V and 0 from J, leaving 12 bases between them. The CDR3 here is CASSQDGPGDSYEQYF. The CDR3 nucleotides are TGCGCCAGCAGCCAAGACGGTCCAGGGGACTCCTACGAGCAGTACTTC.

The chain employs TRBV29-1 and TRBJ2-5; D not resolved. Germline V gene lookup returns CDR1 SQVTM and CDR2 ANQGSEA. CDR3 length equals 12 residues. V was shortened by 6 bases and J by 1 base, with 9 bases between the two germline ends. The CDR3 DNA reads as TGCAGCGTGACAAGTACCCAAGAGACCCAGTACTTC. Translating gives CSVTSTQETQYF.

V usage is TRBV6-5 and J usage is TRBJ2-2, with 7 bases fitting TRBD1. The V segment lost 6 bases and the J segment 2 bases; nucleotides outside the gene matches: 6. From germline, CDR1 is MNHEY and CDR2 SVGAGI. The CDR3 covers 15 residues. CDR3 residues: CASRLNRGNTGELFF. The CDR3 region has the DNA TGTGCCAGCAGACTCAACAGGGGTAACACCGGGGAGCTGTTTTTT.